This entry describes one T cell receptor beta chain. The sample originates from a study of blood T cell repertoires in COVID-19. Across the study: The origin of the acute and convalescent COVID-19 samples was the United States, Italy and Spain. Sources were T cells, B-cell-depleted T cells, or PBMCs; the material itself was cDNA or gDNA.

Assay used: immunoSEQ multiplex PCR; TCRdb lists only in-frame clones, some missing. In the table there are hundreds of thousands of clones, 88% of which are singletons. The CDR3 spans 17 residues. V dropped 10 bases and J dropped 6; count of bases not matched to a gene: 20. Germline V gene data show CDR1 as MDHEN and CDR2 as SYDVKM. The TCR sequence derives from a woman aged 45-65 years who had recovered from COVID-19. J is TRBJ2-7 and V is TRBV28; 11 bases fit TRBD2. The specimen was PBMCs or T cells enriched from blood (not recorded which). The DNA for the CDR3 is TGTGCCACCAGACCTTTTGACCAACTAGCGGGGGTGGCCGAGCAGTACTTC. It codes for CATRPFDQLAGVAEQYF.